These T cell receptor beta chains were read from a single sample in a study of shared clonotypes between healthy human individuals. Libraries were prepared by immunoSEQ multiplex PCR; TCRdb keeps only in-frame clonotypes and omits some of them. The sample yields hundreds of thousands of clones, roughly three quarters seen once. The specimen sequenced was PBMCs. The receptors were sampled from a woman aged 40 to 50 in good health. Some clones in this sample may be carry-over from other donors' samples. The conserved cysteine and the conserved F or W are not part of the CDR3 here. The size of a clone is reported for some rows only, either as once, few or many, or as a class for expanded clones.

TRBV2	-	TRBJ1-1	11	PSKVEDSREAF
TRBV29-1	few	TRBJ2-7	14	SVEGARAASVYEQY
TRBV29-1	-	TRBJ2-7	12	SVETVGTRNEQY
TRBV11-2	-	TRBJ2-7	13	ASSWISGSRYEQY
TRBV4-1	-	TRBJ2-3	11	ASSHPNTDTQY
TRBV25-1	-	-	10	ASGTGTYEQY
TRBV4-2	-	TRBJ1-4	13	ASSQEGQGVEKLF
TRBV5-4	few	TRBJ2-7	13	ASSSWTSGKNEQY
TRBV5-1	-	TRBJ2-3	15	ASSDGTGAWGTDTQY
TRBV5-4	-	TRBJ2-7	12	ASSFPTGDYEQY
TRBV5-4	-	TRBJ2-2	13	ASSLGSGPTGELF
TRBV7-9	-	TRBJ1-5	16	ASSSLVWNGDEDQPQH
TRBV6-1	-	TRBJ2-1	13	ASSGTSGSGDEQF
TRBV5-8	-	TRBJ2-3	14	ASSLGGGGKTDTQY
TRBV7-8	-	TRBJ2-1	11	ASSLASSQGQF
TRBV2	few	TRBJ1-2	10	ASSYRVEGYT
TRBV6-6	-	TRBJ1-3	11	ASGASSGNTIY
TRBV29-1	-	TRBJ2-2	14	SVEGLGGVNTGELF
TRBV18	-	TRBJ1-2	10	ASSPTAYGYT
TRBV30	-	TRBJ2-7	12	AWSVWDSSYEQY
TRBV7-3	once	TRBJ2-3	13	ASSYGHFSTDTQY
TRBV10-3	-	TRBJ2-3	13	AISEYQGSTDTQY